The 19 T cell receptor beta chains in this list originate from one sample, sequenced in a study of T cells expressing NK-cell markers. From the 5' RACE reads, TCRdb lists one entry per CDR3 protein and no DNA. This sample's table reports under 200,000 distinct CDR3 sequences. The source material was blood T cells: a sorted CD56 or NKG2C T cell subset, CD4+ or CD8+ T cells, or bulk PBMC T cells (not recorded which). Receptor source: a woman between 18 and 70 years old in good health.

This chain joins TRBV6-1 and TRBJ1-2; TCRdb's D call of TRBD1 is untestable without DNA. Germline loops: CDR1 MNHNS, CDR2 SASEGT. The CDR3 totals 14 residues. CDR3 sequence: CASSRTLDGDGYTF.

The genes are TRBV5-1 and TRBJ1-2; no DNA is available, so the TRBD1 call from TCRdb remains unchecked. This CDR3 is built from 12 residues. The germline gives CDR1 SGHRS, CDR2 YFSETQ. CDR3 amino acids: CASSPQGVGYTF.

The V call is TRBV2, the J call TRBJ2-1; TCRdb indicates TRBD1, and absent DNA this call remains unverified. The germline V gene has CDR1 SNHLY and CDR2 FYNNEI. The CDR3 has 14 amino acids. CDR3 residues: CASSAGGGINEQFF.

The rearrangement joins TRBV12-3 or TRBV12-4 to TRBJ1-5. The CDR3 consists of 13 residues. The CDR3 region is CASSLELFQPQHF.

The CDR3 region is CASERAETSGTEQFF. The chain has TRBV2 and TRBJ2-1; lacking DNA, the TRBD2 call made by TCRdb goes unchecked. Germline V gene sequence: CDR1 SNHLY, CDR2 FYNNEI. The CDR3 spans 15 residues.

CDR3 protein: CASSLQGAGNEQFF. This chain links TRBV3-1 with TRBJ2-1; the D call from TCRdb, TRBD1, cannot be confirmed without DNA. The length of the CDR3 is 14 residues. Germline CDR1 and CDR2: LGHDT and YNNKEL (reference sequence).

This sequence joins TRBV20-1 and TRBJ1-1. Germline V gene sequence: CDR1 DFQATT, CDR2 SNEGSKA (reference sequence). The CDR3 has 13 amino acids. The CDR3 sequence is CSARDGSVTEAFF.

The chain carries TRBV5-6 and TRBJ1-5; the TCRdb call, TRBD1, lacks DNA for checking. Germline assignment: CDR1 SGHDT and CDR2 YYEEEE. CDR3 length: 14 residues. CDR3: CASSFNRGTQPQHF.

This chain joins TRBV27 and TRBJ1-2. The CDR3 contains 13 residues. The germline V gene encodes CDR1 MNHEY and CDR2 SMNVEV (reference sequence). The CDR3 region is CASSPTRYYGYTF.

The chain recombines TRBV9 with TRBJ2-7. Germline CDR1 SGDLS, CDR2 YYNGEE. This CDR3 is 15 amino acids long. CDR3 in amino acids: CASSVSSGSYYEQYF.

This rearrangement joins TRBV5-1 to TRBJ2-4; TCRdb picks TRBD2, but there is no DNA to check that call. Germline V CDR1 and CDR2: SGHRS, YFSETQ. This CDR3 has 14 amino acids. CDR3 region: CASSLERDKNIQYF. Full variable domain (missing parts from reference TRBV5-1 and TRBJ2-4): KAGVTQTPRYLIKTRGQQVTLSCSPISGHRSVSWYQQTPGQGLQFLFEYFSETQRNKGNFPGRFSGRQFSNSRSEMNVSTLELGDSALYLCASSLERDKNIQYFGAGTRLSVL.

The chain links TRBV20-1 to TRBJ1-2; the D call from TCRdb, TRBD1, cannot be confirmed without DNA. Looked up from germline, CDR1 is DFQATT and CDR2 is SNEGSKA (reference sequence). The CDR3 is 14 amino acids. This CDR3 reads CSAPRSTGIGGYTF.

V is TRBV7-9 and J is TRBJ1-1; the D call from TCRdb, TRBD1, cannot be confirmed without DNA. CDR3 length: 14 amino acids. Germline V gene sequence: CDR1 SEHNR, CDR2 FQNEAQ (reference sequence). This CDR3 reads CASSLGRASTEAFF.

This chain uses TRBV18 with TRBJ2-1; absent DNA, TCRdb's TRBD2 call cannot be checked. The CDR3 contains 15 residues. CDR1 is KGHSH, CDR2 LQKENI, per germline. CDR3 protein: CASSPRLAGANEQFF.

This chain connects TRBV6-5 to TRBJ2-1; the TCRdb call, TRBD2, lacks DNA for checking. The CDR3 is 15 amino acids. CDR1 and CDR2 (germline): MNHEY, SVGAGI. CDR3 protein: CASSLRVRGVDEQFF.

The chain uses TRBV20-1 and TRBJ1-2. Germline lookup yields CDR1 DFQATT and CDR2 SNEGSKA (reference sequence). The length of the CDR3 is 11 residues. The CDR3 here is CSHPALDGYTF.

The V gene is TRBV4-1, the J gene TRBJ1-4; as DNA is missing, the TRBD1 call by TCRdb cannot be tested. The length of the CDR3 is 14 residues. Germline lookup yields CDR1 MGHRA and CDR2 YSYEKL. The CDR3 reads CASSQGHNNEKLFF.

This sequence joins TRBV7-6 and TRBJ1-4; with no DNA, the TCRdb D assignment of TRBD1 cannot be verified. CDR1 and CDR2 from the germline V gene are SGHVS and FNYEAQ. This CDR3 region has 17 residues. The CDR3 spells CASSLLGWGSTNEKLFF. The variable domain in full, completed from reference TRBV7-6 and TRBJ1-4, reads GAGVSQSPRYKVTKRGQDVALRCDPISGHVSLYWYRQALGQGPEFLTYFNYEAQQDKSGLPNDRFSAERPEGSISTLTIQRTEQRDSAMYRCASSLLGWGSTNEKLFFGSGTQLSVL.

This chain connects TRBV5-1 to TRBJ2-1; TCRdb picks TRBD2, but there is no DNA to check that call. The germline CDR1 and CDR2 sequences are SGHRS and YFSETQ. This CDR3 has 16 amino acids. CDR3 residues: CASSLAGGSGVNEQFF.